This record covers a single TCR beta chain. The data stem from a study of blood T cell repertoires in COVID-19. The protocol was immunoSEQ multiplex PCR, while the TCRdb copy is restricted to in-frame clones and leaves out a portion. The sample contains 150,000 to 200,000 clones, roughly 88% of which appear only once. This CDR3 spans 12 amino acids. Germline assignment: CDR1 SNHLY and CDR2 FYNNEI. V dropped 8 bases and J dropped 0 bases, with 5 bases sitting between them. Sequencing input: PBMCs or T cells enriched from blood (not recorded which). This chain links TRBV2 with TRBJ1-3; D is ambiguous. The source of this sequence is a woman younger than 35 who had recovered from COVID-19. The CDR3 nucleotides are TGTGCCAGCGCAGACTCTGGAAACACCATATATTTT. It translates to CASADSGNTIYF.